This T cell receptor beta chain was found in a study of CDR3 diversity in severe acne. The V gene lost 4 bases and the J gene lost 8 bases, with 21 bases spanning the gap. This CDR3 contains 16 residues. From germline, CDR1 is LNHDA and CDR2 SQIVND (reference sequence). Using its own MiXCR run on the PCR reads, TCRdb lists one record per CDR3 protein. The table lists more than 80,000 distinct CDR3 sequences, around 47% of them singletons. Sequenced sample: blood. The TCR was taken from a male donor with severe acne vulgaris. J is TRBJ2-1 and V is TRBV19, with a tentative D call TRBD1 (5 bases). In DNA form, the CDR3 reads TGTGCCAGTAGTAAAACAGGATCTATACAGGCCGATGAGCAGTTCTTC. This encodes CASSKTGSIQADEQFF.